Below, 17 T cell receptor beta chains from the same sample are listed, as sequenced in a study of control samples from healthy donors and cancer patients. Clones were read by immunoSEQ multiplex PCR, and TCRdb kept only the in-frame ones, dropping some. The repertoire holds fewer than 500,000 clones, with roughly 90% as singletons. Sample: PBMCs. The receptors were gathered from a man in his forties or fifties with head and neck cancer.

The CDR3 reads CASSSRLGGTDTQYF. CDR3 DNA sequence: TGTGCCAGCAGCTCCAGACTAGGGGGCACAGATACGCAGTATTTT. The V gene is TRBV11-3, the J gene TRBJ2-3; D is perhaps TRBD2 (6 bases). The CDR3 spans 15 residues. The V gene lost 4 bases and the J gene lost 1 base, with 12 bases spanning the gap. Germline loops: CDR1 SGHNT, CDR2 YENEEA.

The rearrangement links TRBV3-1 (or the pseudogene TRBV3-2) to TRBJ2-1, with unresolved D. The germline gives CDR1 LGHDT, CDR2 YNNKEL (reference sequence). Trimming stripped 6 bases from V and 3 bases from J, with 15 bases between. The CDR3 consists of 15 residues. DNA of the CDR3: TGTGCCAGCAGTCAGCCTCTGGGTGGCTACAATGAGCAGTTCTTC. It yields the protein CASSQPLGGYNEQFF.

The chain carries TRBV9 and TRBJ1-2; no clear D gene. CDR1 is SGDLS, CDR2 YYNGEE, per germline. There are 11 residues in the CDR3. The ends were cut back, 4 bases at V and 8 bases at J, with 9 bases in the middle. The DNA for the CDR3 is TGTGCCAGCAGCCAACCCGGGGGCTACACCTTC. The encoded protein is CASSQPGGYTF.

The chain couples TRBV19 to TRBJ1-1; D gene ambiguous. CDR1 is LNHDA and CDR2 is SQIVND in the germline V gene (reference sequence). With 4 bases removed from V and 1 base from J, the gap between germline ends came to 7 bases. The CDR3 loop spans 13 amino acids. The CDR3 protein is CASSKGQNTEAFF. CDR3 in DNA: TGTGCCAGTAGTAAGGGCCAGAACACTGAAGCTTTCTTT.

This chain uses TRBV18 with TRBJ2-7; possibly TRBD2 for D (5 bases). CDR1 is KGHSH and CDR2 is LQKENI in the germline V gene. V lost 5 bases and J 1 base, leaving 9 bases between the germline ends. This CDR3 has 13 residues. CDR3 protein: CASSTTGSYEQYF. The DNA for the CDR3 is TGTGCCAGCTCAACCACGGGGTCCTACGAGCAGTACTTC.

The V call is TRBV24-1, the J call TRBJ1-2; D perhaps matches TRBD1 (5 bases). There are 17 residues in the CDR3. The germline V and J ends were trimmed by 4 bases and 0 bases, with 17 bases remaining between them. From germline, CDR1 is KGHDR and CDR2 SFDVKD. CDR3 DNA: TGTGCCACCAGTGAGGGACCGACCCACACAGCTAACTATGGCTACACCTTC. The encoded protein is CATSEGPTHTANYGYTF.

The chain has TRBV3-1 (or the pseudogene TRBV3-2) and TRBJ2-1; weak D call: TRBD1 (6 bases). Germline CDR1 reads LGHDT; CDR2 reads YNNKEL (reference sequence). The CDR3 spans 14 residues. The V end lost 6 bases, the J end lost 6 bases, and 15 bases lay between the germline ends. CDR3 coding DNA: TGTGCCAGCAGTCCCGGGACATTTGCCAATGAGCAGTTCTTC. This codes for CASSPGTFANEQFF.

CDR3 DNA: TGTGCCAGCAGTGAATCCCCGGGGTTCGGCTATGGCTACACCTTC. Translation: CASSESPGFGYGYTF. This rearrangement joins TRBV6-4 to TRBJ1-2; D gene unclear. CDR1 is MRHNA, CDR2 SNTAGT, per germline. There are 15 residues in the CDR3. V was cut by 3 bases and J by 4 bases, with 15 bases left in between.

CDR3 DNA sequence: TGTGCCAGCAGTCCCGGGACAGGGCGGCGGTACGAGCAGTACTTC. This encodes CASSPGTGRRYEQYF. The rearrangement links TRBV27 to TRBJ2-7; 9 bases agree with TRBD1. CDR1 MNHEY and CDR2 SMNVEV come from the germline V gene (reference sequence). The V and J ends lost 5 bases and 4 bases, in that order; junction bases with no gene match: 9. The CDR3 runs to 15 residues.

This clone has a single count. The CDR3: CASSIGTSGGLSSYNEQFF. The CDR3 DNA reads as TGTGCCAGTAGTATAGGGACTAGCGGGGGGCTTAGCTCCTACAATGAGCAGTTCTTC. J is TRBJ2-1 and V is TRBV19; 14 bases align to TRBD2. The CDR3 is 19 amino acids. Trimming removed 1 base from V and 0 bases from J; junction bases left unmatched: 5. From germline, CDR1 is LNHDA and CDR2 SQIVND (reference sequence).

The chain couples TRBV6-5 to TRBJ1-1, with D hard to call. The ends were cut back, 1 base at V and 0 bases at J, with 6 bases in the middle. The CDR3 runs 14 residues. CDR1 is MNHEY, CDR2 SVGAGI, per germline. The CDR3 sequence is CASSYYQMNTEAFF. The CDR3 DNA follows: TGTGCCAGCAGTTACTATCAAATGAACACTGAAGCTTTCTTT.

The rearrangement links TRBV10-1 to TRBJ2-1; 8 nucleotides agree with TRBD2. Germline loops: CDR1 WNHNN, CDR2 SYGVQD (reference sequence). The CDR3 runs 14 residues. V gave up 0 bases and J gave up 6 bases; unmatched junction bases: 1. The CDR3 DNA reads as TGCGCCAGCAGTGAGTCAGGGACTAGCAATGAGCAGTTCTTC. Encoded protein: CASSESGTSNEQFF.

CDR3 sequence: CASSVDATGAYEQYF. CDR3 coding DNA: TGTGCCAGCAGCGTAGATGCGACAGGGGCTTACGAGCAGTACTTC. The chain employs TRBV9 and TRBJ2-7; 8 bases map to TRBD1. The CDR3 has 15 residues. Germline V gene sequence: CDR1 SGDLS, CDR2 YYNGEE. V trimming: 0 bases; J trimming: 4 bases; junction bases outside the gene matches: 6.

The chain recombines TRBV5-1 with TRBJ2-3; D may be TRBD1 or TRBD2 (5 bases each). The V end lost 4 bases, the J end lost 3 bases, and 15 bases lay between the germline ends. CDR3 size: 15 residues. The germline CDR1 and CDR2 sequences are SGHRS and YFSETQ. CDR3 in DNA: TGCGCCAGCAGCCGTCTAGGTGGGGGTACAGATACGCAGTATTTT. Amino acid sequence: CASSRLGGGTDTQYF.

The V and J genes are TRBV15 and TRBJ1-5; unclear D gene. The V and J ends lost 0 bases and 7 bases respectively, with 10 bases between them. The V gene's germline CDR1 is LNHNV and CDR2 YYDKDF (reference sequence). CDR3 size: 14 residues. CDR3: CATSREGGRQPQHF. The DNA for the CDR3 is TGTGCCACCAGCAGAGAGGGAGGGCGCCAGCCCCAGCATTTT.

This clone showed up just a few times. The chain combines TRBV19 with TRBJ1-6, with a weak D call TRBD1 (5 bases). CDR1 LNHDA and CDR2 SQIVND come from the germline V gene (reference sequence). Trimming removed 7 bases from V and 7 bases from J, with 17 bases in between. This CDR3 contains 15 residues. The CDR3 sequence: CASTMRGDGNSPLHF. Here the CDR3 DNA reads TGTGCCAGTACCATGAGAGGGGATGGAAATTCACCCCTCCACTTT.

The chain combines TRBV4-2 with TRBJ1-3; tentatively, D is TRBD1 (5 bases). CDR1 and CDR2 from the germline V gene are LGHNA and YNFKEQ. V was clipped by 1 base and J by 2 bases, with 9 bases between them. The CDR3 is made up of 15 amino acids. The CDR3 is CASSQALDTGNTIYF. CDR3 in DNA: TGTGCCAGCAGCCAAGCGCTGGACACTGGAAACACCATATATTTT.